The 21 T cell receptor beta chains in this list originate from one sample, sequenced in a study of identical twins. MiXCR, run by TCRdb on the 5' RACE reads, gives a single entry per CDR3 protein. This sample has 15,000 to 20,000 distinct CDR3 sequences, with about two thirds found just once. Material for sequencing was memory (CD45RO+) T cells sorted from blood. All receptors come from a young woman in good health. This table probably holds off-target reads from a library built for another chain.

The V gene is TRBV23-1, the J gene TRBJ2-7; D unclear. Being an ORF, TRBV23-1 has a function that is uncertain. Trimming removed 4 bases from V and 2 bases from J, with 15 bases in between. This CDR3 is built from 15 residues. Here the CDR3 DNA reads TGCGCCAGCAGTCGAGGTGGCCTGGGTACCTACGAGCAGTACTTC. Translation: CASSRGGLGTYEQYF.

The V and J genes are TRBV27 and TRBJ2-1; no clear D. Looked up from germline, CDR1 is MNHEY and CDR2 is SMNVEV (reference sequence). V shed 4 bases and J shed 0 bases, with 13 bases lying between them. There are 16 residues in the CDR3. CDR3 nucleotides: TGTGCCAGCAGTTCAGGAGTCGTGAGCTCCTACAATGAGCAGTTCTTC. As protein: CASSSGVVSSYNEQFF.

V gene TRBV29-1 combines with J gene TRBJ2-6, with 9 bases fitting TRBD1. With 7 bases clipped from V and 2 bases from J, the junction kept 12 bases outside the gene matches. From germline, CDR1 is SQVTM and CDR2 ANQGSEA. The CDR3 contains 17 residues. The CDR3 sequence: CSGGPGQGVPGANVLTF. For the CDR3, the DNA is TGCAGCGGTGGACCGGGACAGGGAGTTCCTGGGGCCAACGTCCTGACTTTC.

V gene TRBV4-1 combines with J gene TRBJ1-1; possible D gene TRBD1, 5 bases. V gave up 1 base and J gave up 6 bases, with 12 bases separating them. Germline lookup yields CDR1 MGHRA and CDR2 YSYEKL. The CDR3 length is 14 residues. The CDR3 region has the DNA TGCGCCAGCAGCCAAGTATCGGGCAGGGCTGAAGCTTTCTTT. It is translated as CASSQVSGRAEAFF.

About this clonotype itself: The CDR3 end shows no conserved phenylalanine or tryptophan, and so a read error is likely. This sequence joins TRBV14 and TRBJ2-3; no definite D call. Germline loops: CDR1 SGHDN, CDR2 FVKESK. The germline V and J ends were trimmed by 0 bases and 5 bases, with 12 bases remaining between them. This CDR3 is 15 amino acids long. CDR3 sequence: CASSQDRQTEDTQYL. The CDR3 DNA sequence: TGTGCCAGCAGCCAAGATCGGCAGACCGAAGATACGCAGTATCTT.

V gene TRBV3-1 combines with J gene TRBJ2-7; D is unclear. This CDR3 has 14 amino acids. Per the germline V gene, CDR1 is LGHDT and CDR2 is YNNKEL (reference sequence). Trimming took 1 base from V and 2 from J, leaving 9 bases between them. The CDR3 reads CASSQVSATYEQYF. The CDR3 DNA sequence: TGTGCCAGCAGCCAAGTGTCTGCCACCTACGAGCAGTACTTC.

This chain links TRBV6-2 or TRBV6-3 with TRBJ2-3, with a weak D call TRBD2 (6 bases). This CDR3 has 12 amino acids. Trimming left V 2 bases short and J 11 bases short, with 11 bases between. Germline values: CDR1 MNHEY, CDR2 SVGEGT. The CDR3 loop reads CASSYGGYRQYF. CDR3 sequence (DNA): TGTGCCAGCAGTTACGGGGGGTATCGGCAGTATTTT.

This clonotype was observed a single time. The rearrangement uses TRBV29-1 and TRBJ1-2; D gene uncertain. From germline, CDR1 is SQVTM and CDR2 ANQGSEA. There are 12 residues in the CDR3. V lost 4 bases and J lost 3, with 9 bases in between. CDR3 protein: CSVVQVDYGYTF. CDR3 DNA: TGCAGCGTTGTCCAGGTAGACTATGGCTACACCTTC.

In DNA, the CDR3 is TGTGCCAGCAGTTACATCGCCAACGAGCAGTACTTC. Translated: CASSYIANEQYF. The chain is built from TRBV6-6 and TRBJ2-7; no firm D call. The CDR3 contains 12 residues. The germline CDR1 and CDR2 sequences are MNHNY and SVGAGI (reference sequence). V lost 2 bases and J lost 5, with 7 bases in between.

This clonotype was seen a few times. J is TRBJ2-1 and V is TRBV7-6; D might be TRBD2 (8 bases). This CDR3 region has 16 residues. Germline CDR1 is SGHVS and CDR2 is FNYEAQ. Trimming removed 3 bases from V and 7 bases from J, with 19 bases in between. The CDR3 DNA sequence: TGTGCCAGCAGCTTGTTACGGGAGGGGGCTGGTAATGAGCAGTTCTTC. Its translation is CASSLLREGAGNEQFF.

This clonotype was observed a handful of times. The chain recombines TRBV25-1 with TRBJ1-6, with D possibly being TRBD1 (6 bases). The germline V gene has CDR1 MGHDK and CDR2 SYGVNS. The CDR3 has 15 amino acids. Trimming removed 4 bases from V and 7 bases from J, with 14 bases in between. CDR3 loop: CASSALRGVNSPLHF. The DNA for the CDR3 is TGTGCCAGCAGTGCCCTCAGGGGAGTAAATTCACCCCTCCACTTT.

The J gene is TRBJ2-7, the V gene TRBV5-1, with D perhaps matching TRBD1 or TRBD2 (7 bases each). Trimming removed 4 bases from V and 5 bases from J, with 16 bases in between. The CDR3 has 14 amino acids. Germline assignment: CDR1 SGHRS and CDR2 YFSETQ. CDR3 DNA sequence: TGCGCCAGCAGCCTAGTGACAGGGACTAACGAGCAGTACTTC. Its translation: CASSLVTGTNEQYF. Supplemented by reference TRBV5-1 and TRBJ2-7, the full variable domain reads KAGVTQTPRYLIKTRGQQVTLSCSPISGHRSVSWYQQTPGQGLQFLFEYFSETQRNKGNFPGRFSGRQFSNSRSEMNVSTLELGDSALYLCASSLVTGTNEQYFGPGTRLTVT.

For the CDR3, the DNA is TGCGCCAGCAGCCCCGACAGGGTTCGTGAGCAGTTCTTC. It translates to CASSPDRVREQFF. The J gene is TRBJ2-1, the V gene TRBV4-3; 7 bases are a match to TRBD1. The CDR3 runs to 13 residues. Looked up from germline, CDR1 is LGHNA and CDR2 is YSLEER. V was pared by 4 bases and J by 9 bases, with 6 bases of the junction left unmatched.

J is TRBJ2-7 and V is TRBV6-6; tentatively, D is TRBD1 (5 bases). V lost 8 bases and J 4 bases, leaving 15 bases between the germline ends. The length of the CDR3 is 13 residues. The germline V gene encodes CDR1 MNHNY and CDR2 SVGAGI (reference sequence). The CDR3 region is CASGRGDFYEQYF. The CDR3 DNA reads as TGTGCCAGCGGTAGGGGTGATTTTTACGAGCAGTACTTC.

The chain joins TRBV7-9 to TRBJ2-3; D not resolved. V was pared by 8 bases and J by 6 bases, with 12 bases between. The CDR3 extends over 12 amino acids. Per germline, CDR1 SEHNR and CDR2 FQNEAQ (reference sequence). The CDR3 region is CASGPLGDTQYF. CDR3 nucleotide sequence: TGTGCCAGCGGCCCCCTTGGGGATACGCAGTATTTT.

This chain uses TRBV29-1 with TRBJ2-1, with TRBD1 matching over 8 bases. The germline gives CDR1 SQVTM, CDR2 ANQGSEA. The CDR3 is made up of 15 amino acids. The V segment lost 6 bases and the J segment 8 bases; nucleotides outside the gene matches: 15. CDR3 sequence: CSVPGQGGRFDEQFF. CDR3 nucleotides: TGCAGCGTCCCCGGACAGGGTGGACGTTTCGATGAGCAGTTCTTC.

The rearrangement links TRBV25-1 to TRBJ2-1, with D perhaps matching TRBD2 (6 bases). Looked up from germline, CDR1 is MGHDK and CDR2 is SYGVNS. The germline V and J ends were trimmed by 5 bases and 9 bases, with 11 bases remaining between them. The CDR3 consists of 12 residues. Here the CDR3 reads CASSWRGVEQFF. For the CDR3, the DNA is TGTGCCAGCAGTTGGCGGGGAGTTGAGCAGTTCTTC.

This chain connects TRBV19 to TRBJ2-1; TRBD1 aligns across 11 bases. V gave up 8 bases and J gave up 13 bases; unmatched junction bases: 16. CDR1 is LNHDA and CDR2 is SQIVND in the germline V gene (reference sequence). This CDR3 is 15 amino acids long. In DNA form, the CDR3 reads TGTGCCAGTGGACCGGGACAGGGGGGAGGCCACAGCCAGTTCTTC. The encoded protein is CASGPGQGGGHSQFF.

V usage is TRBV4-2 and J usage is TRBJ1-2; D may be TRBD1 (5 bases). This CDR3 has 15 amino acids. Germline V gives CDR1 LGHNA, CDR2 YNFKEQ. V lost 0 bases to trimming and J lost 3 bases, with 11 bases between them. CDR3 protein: CASSQDTVRDYGYTF. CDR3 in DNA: TGTGCCAGCAGCCAAGATACGGTCAGGGACTATGGCTACACCTTC.

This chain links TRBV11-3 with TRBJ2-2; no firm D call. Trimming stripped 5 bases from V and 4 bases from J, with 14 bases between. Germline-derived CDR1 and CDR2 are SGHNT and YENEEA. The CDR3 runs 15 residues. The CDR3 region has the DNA TGTGCCAGCAGCCGAGGTCTAGAGTTCACCGGGGAGCTGTTTTTT. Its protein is CASSRGLEFTGELFF.

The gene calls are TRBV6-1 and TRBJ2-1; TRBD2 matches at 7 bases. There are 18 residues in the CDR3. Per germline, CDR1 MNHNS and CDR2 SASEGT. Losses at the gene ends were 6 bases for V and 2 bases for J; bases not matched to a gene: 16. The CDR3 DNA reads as TGTGCCAGCAGCTCTTATCCTCCGAGCGGGACCACCTACAATGAGCAGTTCTTC. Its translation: CASSSYPPSGTTYNEQFF.